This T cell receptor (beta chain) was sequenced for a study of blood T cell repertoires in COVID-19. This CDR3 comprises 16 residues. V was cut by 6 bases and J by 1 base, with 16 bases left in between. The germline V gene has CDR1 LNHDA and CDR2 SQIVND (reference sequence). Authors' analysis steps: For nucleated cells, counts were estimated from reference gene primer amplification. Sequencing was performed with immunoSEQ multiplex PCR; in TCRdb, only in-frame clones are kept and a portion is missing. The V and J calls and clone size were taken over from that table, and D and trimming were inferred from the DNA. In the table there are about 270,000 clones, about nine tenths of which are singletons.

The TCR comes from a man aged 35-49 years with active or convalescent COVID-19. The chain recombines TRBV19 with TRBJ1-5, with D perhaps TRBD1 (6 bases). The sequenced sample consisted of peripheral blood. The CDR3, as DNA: TGTGCCAGTAGCCTTGAAGGGGGAAGCAGCAATCAGCCCCAGCATTTT. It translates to CASSLEGGSSNQPQHF.